In its sample, the clone carrying this TCR beta chain was seen a few times. This record comes from a study of cytomegalovirus exposure and HLA in healthy donors. Amplification used 60 Vbeta primers and 13 Jbeta primers. Profiled with immunoSEQ multiplex PCR; TCRdb holds only in-frame clones, not every one. The table has roughly 120,000 clones, approximately 76% seen once. This CDR3 is 16 amino acids long. The germline V gene encodes CDR1 SGHDN and CDR2 FVKESK. Trimming took off 1 base at V and 0 bases at J, with 11 bases between the two ends. V and J are TRBV14 and TRBJ2-3; D possibly corresponds to TRBD1 (5 bases). The material sequenced was PBMCs. The receptor was isolated from a man aged 50 to 59 in good health and CMV-seropositive. DNA of the CDR3: TGTGCCAGCAGCCAAGCCCCCAGGGTTAGCACAGATACGCAGTATTTT. Amino acids: CASSQAPRVSTDTQYF.